Each of the 17 T cell receptor beta chains below was sequenced from the same sample in a study of T-cell reconstitution after alpha-beta-depleted transplantation in children. The TCRbeta library was prepared with unique molecular identifiers. TCRdb redid the calling of the PCR reads with MiXCR, one entry per CDR3 protein. This table has under 750,000 distinct CDR3 sequences, roughly 23% appearing once. The specimen was PBMCs, mostly from graft donor cells, collected 360 days after TCRalphabeta/CD19-depleted stem cell transplant. All receptors derive from a boy less than two years old who had a stem cell transplant for acute myeloid leukemia, so the T cells may come from the graft donor.

The J gene is TRBJ2-3, the V gene TRBV7-2, with 10 positions matching TRBD2. The J segment lost 14 bases and the V segment lost 1 base, leaving 12 bases of the junction unmatched. Germline V lookup: CDR1 SGHTA, CDR2 FQGNSA. The CDR3 loop spans 15 amino acids. CDR3 protein: CASSLEYFSGGPRYF. The CDR3 DNA follows: TGTGCCAGCAGCTTAGAGTATTTTAGCGGGGGGCCGAGGTATTTT.

This clonotype was detected only a few times. The rearrangement uses TRBV27 and TRBJ1-4; 11 nucleotides align to TRBD1. The CDR3 has 15 residues. Germline V gene lookup returns CDR1 MNHEY and CDR2 SMNVEV (reference sequence). With V trimmed by 8 bases and J by 3 bases, 5 bases remained unmatched. The CDR3 nucleotides are TGTGCCAGCTCGGACAGGGGGCTGCCTAATGAAAAACTGTTTTTT. Protein sequence: CASSDRGLPNEKLFF.

This clonotype was detected ten times or more. The chain is built from TRBV12-3 or TRBV12-4 and TRBJ1-1; 7 bases agree with TRBD1. Unmatched junction bases numbered 13, after V lost 7 bases and J lost 8 bases. The CDR3 has 14 amino acids. The CDR3 DNA is TGTGCCAGCATCCCCCAGGGGGGCCAAGGGGAAGCTTTCTTT. Its translation is CASIPQGGQGEAFF.

The table lists this clonotype with a few counts. V usage is TRBV6-6 and J usage is TRBJ2-3; no firm D call. The CDR3 totals 12 residues. V was clipped by 0 bases and J by 6 bases, with 4 bases between them. The germline V gene has CDR1 MNHNY and CDR2 SVGAGI (reference sequence). The DNA of the CDR3 is TGTGCCAGCAGTTACTCTGAGGATACGCAGTATTTT. Protein product: CASSYSEDTQYF.

Regarding this clonotype: Mismatch with germline at one junction end may stem from a read error. The genes are TRBV6-5 and TRBJ1-1; D is possibly TRBD1 (5 bases). The CDR3 is 16 amino acids. Looked up from germline, CDR1 is MNHEY and CDR2 is SVGAGI. CDR3 coding DNA: TGTGCCAACAGTTCCCCGATTGGGGGGAGGGACACTGAAGCTTTCTTT. Protein product: CANSSPIGGRDTEAFF.

This clonotype came up many times. This chain uses TRBV25-1 with TRBJ2-1, with 7 bases identical to TRBD2. V was clipped by 6 bases and J by 2 bases; unmatched bases: 4. CDR1 and CDR2 from the germline V gene are MGHDK and SYGVNS. The CDR3 length is 14 residues. The CDR3 region is CASSSGVAYNEQFF. CDR3 coding DNA: TGTGCCAGCAGCAGCGGGGTGGCCTACAATGAGCAGTTCTTC. Based on the CDR3 plus reference TRBV25-1 and TRBJ2-1, the full variable domain is EADIYQTPRYLVIGTGKKITLECSQTMGHDKMYWYQQDPGMELHLIHYSYGVNSTEKGDLSSESTVSRIRTEHFPLTLESARPSHTSQYLCASSSGVAYNEQFFGPGTRLTVL.

This clonotype was picked up many times. The chain couples TRBV11-2 to TRBJ2-6, with 7 nucleotides matching TRBD1. Germline trimming cut 4 bases from V and 3 bases from J; bases unmatched to any gene: 18. The CDR3 spans 20 residues. Germline-derived CDR1 and CDR2 are SGHAT and FQNNGV. The CDR3 coding sequence is TGTGCCAGCAGCTGGGGGACAGCCTCACGCCGGTGGGGTGGGGCCAACGTCCTGACTTTC. Protein product: CASSWGTASRRWGGANVLTF.

This clonotype was counted only a few times. V gene TRBV7-8 combines with J gene TRBJ2-7, with 9 bases matching TRBD1. Per the germline V gene, CDR1 is SGHVS and CDR2 is FQNEAQ. CDR3 length: 14 residues. The V gene end was trimmed by 4 bases and the J gene end by 4 bases; junction bases not matched to a gene: 5. As DNA, the CDR3 is TGTGCCAGCAGCTGGGACAGGGTGGAATACGAGCAGTACGTC. Protein sequence: CASSWDRVEYEQYV.

V is TRBV29-1 and J is TRBJ2-2, with TRBD2 identical over 10 bases. The CDR3 has 17 residues. V was clipped by 1 base and J by 2 bases; unmatched bases: 7. CDR1 SQVTM and CDR2 ANQGSEA come from the germline V gene. The chain's CDR3 is CSVEVASGGLNTGELFF. In nucleotides, the CDR3 is TGCAGCGTTGAAGTGGCTAGCGGGGGCCTAAACACCGGGGAGCTGTTTTTT.

The genes are TRBV7-2 and TRBJ2-3, with D hard to call. Between the trimmed V and J ends, which lost 4 bases and 2 bases, there was a span of 16 bases. The CDR3 is made up of 16 amino acids. Per germline, CDR1 SGHTA and CDR2 FQGNSA. The DNA of the CDR3 is TGTGCCAGCAGCTCCCGGGCGATAAGGGACACAGATACGCAGTATTTT. It translates to CASSSRAIRDTDTQYF.

This chain uses TRBV20-1 with TRBJ2-5; TRBD1 might be the D (6 bases). The CDR3 runs 15 residues. V was trimmed by 3 bases and J by 5 bases, leaving 19 bases between them. Per germline, CDR1 DFQATT and CDR2 SNEGSKA (reference sequence). CDR3 sequence: CSARRGDRTSETQYF. The CDR3 DNA follows: TGCAGTGCTAGGAGGGGAGACAGGACCTCGGAGACCCAGTACTTC.

This chain links TRBV5-5 with TRBJ1-2; D remains unclear. Germline loops: CDR1 SGHKS, CDR2 YYEKEE (reference sequence). V lost 0 bases to trimming and J lost 0 bases, with 9 bases between them. This CDR3 comprises 15 residues. CDR3 sequence: CASSLEGFTNYGYTF. In DNA form, the CDR3 reads TGTGCCAGCAGCTTGGAAGGATTTACTAACTATGGCTACACCTTC.

There are a few counts of this clonotype. The chain uses TRBV6-5 and TRBJ2-1, with no clear D. Trimming shortened V by 2 bases and J by 0 bases, and 17 bases separated the two germline ends. CDR3 length equals 18 residues. The germline V gene has CDR1 MNHEY and CDR2 SVGAGI. CDR3 amino acids: CASSYTPLVSSSYNEQFF. CDR3 DNA: TGTGCCAGCAGTTACACCCCTTTGGTTTCCTCCTCCTACAATGAGCAGTTCTTC.

This clonotype was recorded a few times. The chain couples TRBV20-1 to TRBJ2-1, with TRBD2 identical over 11 bases. CDR1 and CDR2 (germline): DFQATT, SNEGSKA (reference sequence). CDR3 length: 15 residues. The junction had 9 bases not matched to a gene; V was cut back by 4 bases and J by 7 bases. CDR3: CSAILSGGAQNEQFF. CDR3 bases: TGCAGTGCTATACTTAGCGGGGGGGCCCAGAATGAGCAGTTCTTC.

This clonotype was detected a few times. The V gene is TRBV27, the J gene TRBJ2-1; TRBD2 matches at 9 bases. This CDR3 comprises 15 residues. V lost 3 bases, J lost 8 bases, and 8 bases stayed unmatched. Germline V gene lookup returns CDR1 MNHEY and CDR2 SMNVEV (reference sequence). CDR3 residues: CASSLAGTSSYEQFF. For the CDR3, the DNA is TGTGCCAGCAGTTTGGCCGGGACTAGCAGCTATGAGCAGTTCTTC.

The chain couples TRBV6-2 or TRBV6-3 to TRBJ2-1, with D tentatively TRBD1 (6 bases). The CDR3 covers 14 residues. Germline V CDR1 and CDR2: MNHEY, SVGEGT. Deletions cut 7 bases from V and 0 bases from J, with 10 bases between. DNA for the CDR3: TGTGCCAGCATTCGGGACACCTCCTACAATGAGCAGTTCTTC. It is translated as CASIRDTSYNEQFF.

The V gene is TRBV5-4, the J gene TRBJ1-2, with a weak D call TRBD1 (5 bases). This CDR3 region has 14 residues. Germline V gives CDR1 SGHNT, CDR2 YYREEE (reference sequence). V was shortened by 2 bases and J by 2 bases, with 10 bases between the two germline ends. CDR3 protein: CASSFGQNNYGYTF. CDR3 sequence (DNA): TGTGCCAGCAGCTTCGGACAAAACAACTATGGCTACACCTTC.